This T cell receptor (beta chain) was recorded in a study of vaccination and CD4 T cells after COVID-19. Sequencing of cultured CD4+ T cell DNA used the Oncomine TCR Beta short-read assay. Each CDR3 protein gets one entry after TCRdb re-called the PCR reads with MiXCR. The profile shows about 20,000 distinct CDR3 sequences, roughly 56% of them singletons. This clonotype has more than one count but fewer than ten. Its antigen remains unidentified. Sample treatment: roughly nine-day PBMC culture with coronavirus spike peptide pools or control peptides (ViraFEST assay). Sequencing was done on a sample of CD4+ T cells from blood, cultured in vitro. This receptor was taken from a human donor who had recovered from COVID-19.

Here the CDR3 reads CSARDWGPAGAGNTEAFF. The CDR3, as DNA: TGCAGTGCTAGAGATTGGGGCCCGGCAGGCGCCGGCAACACTGAAGCTTTCTTT. This chain joins TRBV20-1 and TRBJ1-1, with D perhaps TRBD1 (5 bases). CDR3 size: 18 residues. V lost 0 bases, J lost 2 bases, and 22 bases lay in between. Germline loops: CDR1 DFQATT, CDR2 SNEGSKA (reference sequence).